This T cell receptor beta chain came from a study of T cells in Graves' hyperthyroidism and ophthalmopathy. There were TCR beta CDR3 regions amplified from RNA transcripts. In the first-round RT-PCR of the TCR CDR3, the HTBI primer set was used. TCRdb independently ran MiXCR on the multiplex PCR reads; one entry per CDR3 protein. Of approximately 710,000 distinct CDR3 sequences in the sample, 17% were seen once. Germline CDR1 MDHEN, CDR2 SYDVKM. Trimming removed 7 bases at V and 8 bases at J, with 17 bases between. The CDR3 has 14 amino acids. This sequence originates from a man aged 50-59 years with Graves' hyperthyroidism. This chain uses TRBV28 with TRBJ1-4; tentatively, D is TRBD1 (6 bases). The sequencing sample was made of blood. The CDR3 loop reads CASNTPEGGEKLFF. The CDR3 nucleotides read TGTGCCAGCAACACGCCGGAAGGGGGAGAAAAACTGTTTTTT.